This T cell receptor (beta chain) stems from a study of T cells in localized non-small cell lung cancer. Study-level findings and limits: Sequencing involved a lone tumor region, leaving heterogeneity possible. Among the tissues sampled, uninvolved adjacent lung had the highest T cell clonality, above tumor. Paired adjacent lung recovered a median around 52 of the top 100 tumor clones.

Repertoires were generated with immunoSEQ multiplex PCR, while TCRdb's copy carries only in-frame clones and drops some. The table has 20,000 to 30,000 clones, 65% to 90% seen once. On this clone: Its antigen is still unknown.

The CDR3 runs to 14 residues. V gave up 0 bases and J gave up 6 bases; unmatched junction bases: 7. Per germline, CDR1 GTSNPN and CDR2 SVGIG (reference sequence). The source of this sequence is a female donor aged 60 or older with stage I lung adenocarcinoma. Source: peripheral blood, taken before any cancer treatment. The chain uses TRBV30 and TRBJ1-2; 7 nucleotides align to TRBD1. The CDR3 protein is CAWSVRGRENGYTF. CDR3 in DNA: TGTGCCTGGAGTGTAAGGGGGCGAGAGAATGGCTACACCTTC.